This T cell receptor beta chain derives from a study of T cell responses to AZD1222 COVID-19 vaccine. Overall study findings and caveats: Increased Spike-specific TCR breadth and depth were observed after two AZD1222 doses. Sampling captured repertoires only after the peak T cell response. CD4 TCRs linked to vaccination spanned spike, dominating at 160-218 and 743-854.

The protocol was immunoSEQ multiplex PCR, while the TCRdb copy is restricted to in-frame clones and leaves out a portion. The sample lists roughly 140,000 clones, approximately 91% occurring once. Trimming shortened V by 0 bases and J by 7 bases, and 15 bases separated the two germline ends. The CDR3 totals 15 residues. Looked up from germline, CDR1 is SNHLY and CDR2 is FYNNEI. As regards this clone: Its antigen is undetermined.

Pooling was applied to second doses at about 4 or about 12 weeks. V gene TRBV2 combines with J gene TRBJ1-2, with D maybe TRBD1 (5 bases). The TCR originated in an adult who received the AZD1222 COVID-19 vaccine. Sequencing used peripheral blood, obtained 28 days after the second AZD1222 dose. CDR3 sequence (DNA): TGTGCCAGCAGTGAAGCCCAGGGCAGGGACGGTGGCTACACCTTC. Protein product: CASSEAQGRDGGYTF.